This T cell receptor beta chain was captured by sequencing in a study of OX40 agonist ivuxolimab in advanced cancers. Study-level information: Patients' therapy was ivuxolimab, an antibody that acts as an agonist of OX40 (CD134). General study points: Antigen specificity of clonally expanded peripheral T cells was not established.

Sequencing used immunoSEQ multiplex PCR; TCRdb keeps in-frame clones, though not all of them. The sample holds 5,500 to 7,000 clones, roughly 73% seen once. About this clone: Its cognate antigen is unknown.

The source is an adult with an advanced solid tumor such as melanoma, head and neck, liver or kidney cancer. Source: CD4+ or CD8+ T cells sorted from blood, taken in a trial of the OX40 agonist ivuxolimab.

The CDR3 coding sequence is TGCGCCAGCAGCCAAGATTTGGGAATACAGTCGCTGGCTTTCTATGGCTACACCTTC. This translates into CASSQDLGIQSLAFYGYTF. The rearrangement joins TRBV4-3 to TRBJ1-2; D is uncertain. CDR1 and CDR2 (germline): LGHNA, YSLEER. Trimming shortened V by 0 bases and J by 4 bases, and 24 bases separated the two germline ends. This CDR3 contains 19 residues.